This T cell receptor (beta chain) originates from a study of cytomegalovirus exposure and HLA in healthy donors. Both 60 Vbeta primers and 13 Jbeta primers went into the PCR. TCRdb's copy holds only in-frame clones and misses some; the assay was immunoSEQ multiplex PCR. The sample records more than 110,000 clones, about two thirds being singletons. This clone turned up a few times. The CDR3 length is 16 residues. V lost 6 bases, J lost 0 bases, and 7 bases stayed unmatched. Germline V CDR1 and CDR2: KGHSH, LQKENI. The sequencing input was PBMCs. This sequence originates from an older woman in good health and CMV-seropositive. The chain employs TRBV18 and TRBJ2-7; the match to TRBD2 covers 11 bases. CDR3 nucleotides: TGTGCCAGCTCCCAAGGGACTAGCGGCAGCTCCTACGAGCAGTACTTC. As protein: CASSQGTSGSSYEQYF.